Presented here are 18 T cell receptor beta chains from one specimen sequenced in a study of kidney transplant recipient with SARS-CoV-2 infection. TCRdb ran MiXCR on the reads and lists one entry per CDR3 protein. This repertoire shows fewer than 250,000 distinct CDR3 sequences, 25% to 35% found once; its top ten account for around 6.8%. The specimen was a blood sample, collected at baseline and on approximately day 120 from a kidney transplant recipient. All receptors derive from a male patient aged 30 to 40 who had COVID-19 and was a kidney transplant recipient. Part of the T cells may come from the graft donor.

This clonotype was picked up many times. The chain joins TRBV12-3 or TRBV12-4 to TRBJ2-7, with D unresolved. CDR3 length equals 14 residues. V lost 3 bases, J lost 6 bases, and 15 bases lay in between. As DNA, the CDR3 is TGTGCCAGCAGTTTCCTCCCCCGGCAGTTCGAGCAGTACGTC. Translated, it gives CASSFLPRQFEQYV.

To note about this clonotype: A much larger clone differs from this one at a single base, so this may be a read error. V gene TRBV7-9 combines with J gene TRBJ1-3; D is unclear. CDR3 length: 13 residues. Per germline, CDR1 SEHNR and CDR2 FQNEAQ (reference sequence). CDR3 region: CANSFSSGNTIYF. CDR3 sequence (DNA): TGTGCCAACAGCTTCAGCTCTGGAAACACCATATATTTT.

This clonotype was recorded at least ten times. The chain uses TRBV25-1 and TRBJ1-2; D possibly corresponds to TRBD1 (6 bases). CDR1 and CDR2 (germline): MGHDK, SYGVNS. The CDR3 has 13 residues. The germline V and J ends were trimmed by 4 bases and 2 bases, with 8 bases remaining between them. The CDR3 nucleotides are TGTGCCAGCAGTGGGGACACAAACTATGGCTACACCTTC. As protein: CASSGDTNYGYTF.

This rearrangement joins TRBV10-3 to TRBJ2-4; 8 bases agree with TRBD2. The CDR3 length is 16 residues. Germline values: CDR1 ENHRY, CDR2 SYGVKD. The junction had 5 bases not matched to a gene; V was cut back by 3 bases and J by 1 base. Here the CDR3 DNA reads TGTGCCATCAGTGACCAATCGGGGGGGGCCAAAAACATTCAGTACTTC. Translation: CAISDQSGGAKNIQYF.

On this clonotype: Since a much larger clone is just one base distant, this may be a read error. V is TRBV20-1 and J is TRBJ1-3; maybe TRBD1 (5 bases). Germline V gene data show CDR1 as DFQATT and CDR2 as SNEGSKA (reference sequence). V lost 0 bases, J lost 4 bases, and 25 bases lay in between. The CDR3 runs 19 residues. This CDR3 reads CSARDGRGGAGLAGNTIYF. CDR3 nucleotide sequence: TGCAGTGCTAGAGATGGAAGGGGAGGGGCCGGGCTTGCGGGAAACACCATATATTTT.

This clonotype was seen many times. The CDR3 sequence is CASSPAGANVLTF. The CDR3 nucleotides are TGTGCCAGCAGTCCAGCTGGGGCCAACGTCCTGACTTTC. This sequence joins TRBV19 and TRBJ2-6, with D uncertain. Germline values: CDR1 LNHDA, CDR2 SQIVND (reference sequence). This CDR3 has 13 amino acids. The V and J ends lost 9 bases and 2 bases respectively, with 8 bases between them.

A remark on this clonotype: Possible read error: a much larger clone is one base away. V usage is TRBV11-3 and J usage is TRBJ1-1; the D gene is possibly TRBD1 (5 bases). Germline lookup yields CDR1 SGHNT and CDR2 YENEEA. This CDR3 region has 13 residues. This CDR3 is CASTQRGNTGAFF. The CDR3 coding sequence is TGTGCCAGCACCCAAAGGGGTAACACTGGAGCTTTCTTT.

The sample holds one count of this clonotype. One base away lies a much larger clone, so this may be a sequencing read error. The chain carries TRBV7-7 and TRBJ1-2; unclear D gene. Germline CDR1 is SSHAT and CDR2 is FNYEAQ (reference sequence). This CDR3 has 17 amino acids. CDR3 bases: TGTGCCATCAGCGTGCGCGCTAAGTGCCGAAAGACCTATGGCTACACCTTC. This translates into CAISVRAKCRKTYGYTF. The entire variable domain, with the rest obtained from reference TRBV7-7 and TRBJ1-2, is as follows: GAGVSQSPRYKVTKRGQDVTLRCDPISSHATLYWYQQALGQGPEFLTYFNYEAQPDKSGLPSDRFSAERPEGSISTLTIQRTEQRDSAMYRCAISVRAKCRKTYGYTFGSGTRLTVV.

This clonotype showed up many times. The rearrangement uses TRBV6-4 and TRBJ2-1, with TRBD2 matching over 12 bases. Germline V gene data show CDR1 as MRHNA and CDR2 as SNTAGT. V trimming: 4 bases; J trimming: 6 bases; junction bases outside the gene matches: 13. The CDR3 length is 18 residues. Written as DNA, the CDR3 is TGTGCCAGCAGTGGCACTAGCGGGAGGTCCCCTCGGGTCAATGAGCAGTTCTTC. Translating gives CASSGTSGRSPRVNEQFF.

This clonotype has ten or more counts. The chain is built from TRBV2 and TRBJ2-2; D not certain. CDR1 is SNHLY, CDR2 FYNNEI, per germline. V lost 6 bases and J 4 bases, leaving 9 bases between the germline ends. This CDR3 region has 13 residues. CDR3: CASSADSTGELFF. In nucleotides, the CDR3 is TGTGCCAGCAGCGCAGACTCCACCGGGGAGCTGTTTTTT.

Comment on this clonotype: Possible read error: a much larger clone is one base away. The chain joins TRBV28 to TRBJ2-1; 9 positions agree with TRBD2. J was trimmed by 0 bases and V by 4 bases; bases with no gene match: 16. This CDR3 contains 20 residues. The germline V gene has CDR1 MDHEN and CDR2 SYDVKM. The CDR3 region is CASSSQVGASGMGSYNEQFF. In nucleotides, the CDR3 is TGTGCCAGCAGTTCCCAAGTAGGGGCTAGCGGGATGGGCTCCTACAATGAGCAGTTCTTC. Full variable domain (rest looked up from reference TRBV28 and TRBJ2-1): DVKVTQSSRYLVKRTGEKVFLECVQDMDHENMFWYRQDPGLGLRLIYFSYDVKMKEKGDIPEGYSVSREKKERFSLILESASTNQTSMYLCASSSQVGASGMGSYNEQFFGPGTRLTVL.

This clonotype occurred many times. The chain is built from TRBV19 and TRBJ2-7, with 7 bases that match TRBD1. CDR1 LNHDA and CDR2 SQIVND come from the germline V gene (reference sequence). Losses at the gene ends were 5 bases for V and 1 base for J; bases not matched to a gene: 2. The CDR3 is 13 amino acids. CDR3 sequence (DNA): TGTGCCAGTAGTCTGGACAGGTCCTACGAGCAGTACTTC. Translation gives CASSLDRSYEQYF.

This clonotype has at least ten counts. The V gene is TRBV5-4, the J gene TRBJ2-7, with D perhaps matching TRBD1 (7 bases). Deletions cut 0 bases from V and 9 bases from J, with 16 bases between. Germline loops: CDR1 SGHNT, CDR2 YYREEE (reference sequence). CDR3 size: 14 residues. This CDR3 is CASSLGLQQGGQYF. The CDR3 nucleotides read TGTGCCAGCAGCTTGGGTCTCCAGCAGGGGGGGCAGTACTTC.

The sample holds many counts of this clonotype. V and J are TRBV5-5 and TRBJ1-2; TRBD1 matches at 9 bases. The V and J ends lost 3 bases and 8 bases, in that order; junction bases with no gene match: 5. CDR3 length equals 13 residues. Germline V gives CDR1 SGHKS, CDR2 YYEKEE (reference sequence). This CDR3 is CASSSGQGTGYTF. For the CDR3, the DNA is TGTGCCAGCAGCTCAGGACAGGGGACGGGCTACACCTTC.

This clonotype was detected only once. A much bigger clone sits one base away, suggesting this may be a read error. The chain combines TRBV7-6 with TRBJ2-7; D is possibly TRBD1 (5 bases). The CDR3 runs 17 residues. CDR1 is SGHVS and CDR2 is FNYEAQ in the germline V gene. The CDR3 protein is CASSLVQQQDYSCEQYF. The CDR3 bases are TGTGCCAGCAGCTTAGTCCAACAACAGGATTACTCCTGCGAGCAGTACTTC.

In this sample, this clonotype turned up a few times. The V call is TRBV5-1, the J call TRBJ2-1, with D possibly TRBD2 on 6 matching bases. Germline CDR1 reads SGHRS; CDR2 reads YFSETQ. V was pared by 5 bases and J by 1 base, with 13 bases between. The CDR3 is made up of 15 amino acids. CDR3 sequence reads: CASSTTGESYNEQFF. Here the CDR3 DNA reads TGCGCCAGCAGTACCACGGGAGAGTCCTACAATGAGCAGTTCTTC.

This clonotype has a handful of counts. The rearrangement uses TRBV6-2 or TRBV6-3 and TRBJ2-1, with D unresolved. Trimming left V 3 bases short and J 5 bases short, with 14 bases between. CDR3 length equals 15 residues. Germline V gene data show CDR1 as MNHEY and CDR2 as SVGEGT. In DNA, the CDR3 is TGTGCCAGCAGTTATTTCGGAATGGGTAACAATGAGCAGTTCTTC. Translating gives CASSYFGMGNNEQFF.

As for this clonotype: A much larger clonotype is one base distant, so this may be a read error. This chain uses TRBV16 with TRBJ1-2; no clear D. CDR3 length equals 17 residues. Germline loops: CDR1 KGHSY, CDR2 FQNENV. The CDR3 DNA reads TGTGCCGGCAGCAGTTATCAGGTCGTTAGAAAGACCTATGGCTACACCTTC. Translating it yields CAGSSYQVVRKTYGYTF. The whole variable domain, filled in from reference TRBV16 and TRBJ1-2, reads GEEVAQTPKHLVRGEGQKAKLYCAPIKGHSYVFWYQQVLKNEFKFLISFQNENVFDETGMPKERFSAKCLPNSPCSLEIQATKLEDSAVYFCAGSSYQVVRKTYGYTFGSGTRLTVV.